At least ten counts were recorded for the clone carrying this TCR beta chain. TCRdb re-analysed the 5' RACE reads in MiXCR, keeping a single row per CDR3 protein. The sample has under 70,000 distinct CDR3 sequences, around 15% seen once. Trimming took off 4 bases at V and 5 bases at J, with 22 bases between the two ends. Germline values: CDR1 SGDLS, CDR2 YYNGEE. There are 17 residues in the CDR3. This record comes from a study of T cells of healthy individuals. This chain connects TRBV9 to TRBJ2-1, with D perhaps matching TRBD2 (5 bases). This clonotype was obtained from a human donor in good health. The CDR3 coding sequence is TGTGCCAGCAGCCCCGTTTATTCCGGGAATGCCCACAATGAGCAGTTCTTC. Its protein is CASSPVYSGNAHNEQFF.